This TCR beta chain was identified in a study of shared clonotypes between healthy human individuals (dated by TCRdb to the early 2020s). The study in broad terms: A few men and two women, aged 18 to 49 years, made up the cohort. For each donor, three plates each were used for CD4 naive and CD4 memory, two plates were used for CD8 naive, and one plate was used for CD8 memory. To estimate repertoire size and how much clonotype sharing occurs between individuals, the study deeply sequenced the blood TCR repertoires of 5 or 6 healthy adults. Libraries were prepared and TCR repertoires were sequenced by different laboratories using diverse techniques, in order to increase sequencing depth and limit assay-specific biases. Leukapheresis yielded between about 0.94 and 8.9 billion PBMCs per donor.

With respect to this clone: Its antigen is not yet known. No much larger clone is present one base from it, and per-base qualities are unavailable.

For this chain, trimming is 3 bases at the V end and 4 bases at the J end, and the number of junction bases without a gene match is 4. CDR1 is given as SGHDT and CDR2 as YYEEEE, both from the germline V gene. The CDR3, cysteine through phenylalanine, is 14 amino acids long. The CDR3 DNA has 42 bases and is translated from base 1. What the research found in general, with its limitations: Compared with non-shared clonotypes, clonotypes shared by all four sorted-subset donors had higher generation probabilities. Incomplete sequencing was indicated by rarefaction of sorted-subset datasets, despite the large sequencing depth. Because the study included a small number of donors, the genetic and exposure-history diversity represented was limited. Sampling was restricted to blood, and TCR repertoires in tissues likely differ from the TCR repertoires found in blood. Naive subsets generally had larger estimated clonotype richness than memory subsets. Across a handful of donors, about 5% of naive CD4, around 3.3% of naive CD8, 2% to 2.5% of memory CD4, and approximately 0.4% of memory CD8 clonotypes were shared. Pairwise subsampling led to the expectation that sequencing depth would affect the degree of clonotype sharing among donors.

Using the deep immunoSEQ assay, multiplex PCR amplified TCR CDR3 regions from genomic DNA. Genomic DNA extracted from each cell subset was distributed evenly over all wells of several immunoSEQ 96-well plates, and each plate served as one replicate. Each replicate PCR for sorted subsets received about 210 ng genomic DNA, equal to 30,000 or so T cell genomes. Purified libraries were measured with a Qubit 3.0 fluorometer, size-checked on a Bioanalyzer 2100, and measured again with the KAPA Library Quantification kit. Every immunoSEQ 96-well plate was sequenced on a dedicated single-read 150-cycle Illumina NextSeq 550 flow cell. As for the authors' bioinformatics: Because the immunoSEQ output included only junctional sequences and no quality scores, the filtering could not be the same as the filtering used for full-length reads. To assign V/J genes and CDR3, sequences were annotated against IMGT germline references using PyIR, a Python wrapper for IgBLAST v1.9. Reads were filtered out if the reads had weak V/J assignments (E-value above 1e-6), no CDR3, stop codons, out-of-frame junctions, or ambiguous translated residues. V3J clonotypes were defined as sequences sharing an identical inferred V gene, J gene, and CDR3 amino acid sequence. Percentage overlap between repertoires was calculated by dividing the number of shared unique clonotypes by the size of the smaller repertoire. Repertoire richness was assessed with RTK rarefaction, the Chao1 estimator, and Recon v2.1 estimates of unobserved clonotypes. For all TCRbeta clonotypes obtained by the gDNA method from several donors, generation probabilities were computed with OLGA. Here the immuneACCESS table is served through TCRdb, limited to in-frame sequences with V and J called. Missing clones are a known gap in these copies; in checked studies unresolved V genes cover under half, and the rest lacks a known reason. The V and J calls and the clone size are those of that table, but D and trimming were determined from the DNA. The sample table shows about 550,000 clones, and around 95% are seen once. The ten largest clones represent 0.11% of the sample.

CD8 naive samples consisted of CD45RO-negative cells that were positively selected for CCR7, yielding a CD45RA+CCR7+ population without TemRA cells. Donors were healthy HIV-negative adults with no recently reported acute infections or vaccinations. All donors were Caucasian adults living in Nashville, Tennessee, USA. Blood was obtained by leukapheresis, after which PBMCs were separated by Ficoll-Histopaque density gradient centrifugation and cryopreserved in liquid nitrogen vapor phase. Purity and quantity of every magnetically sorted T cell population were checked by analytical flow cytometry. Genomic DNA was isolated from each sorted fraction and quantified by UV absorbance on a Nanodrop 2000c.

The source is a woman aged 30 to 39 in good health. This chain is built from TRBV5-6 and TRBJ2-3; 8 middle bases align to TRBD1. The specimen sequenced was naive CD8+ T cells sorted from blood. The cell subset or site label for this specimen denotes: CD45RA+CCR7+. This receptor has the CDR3 CASSYMTGADTQYF. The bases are TGTGCCAGCAGCTATATGACAGGGGCAGATACGCAGTATTTT.